The T cell receptor (beta chain) under discussion was sequenced for a study of neurological immune-mediated disorders. Unsorted libraries were derived from 2 million PBMCs stored at -80 C. The CDR3 sequence is 15 residues long. The J segment lost 4 bases and the V segment lost 2 bases, leaving 4 bases of the junction unmatched. The germline CDR1 and CDR2 sequences are MDHEN and SYDVKM. Synthesis of cDNA was performed by 5'RACE using 10-nucleotide random UMIs. Over 160 million TCR-beta sequences from 15-18 subjects were obtained in each sequencing run. TCRdb fed the 5' RACE reads into MiXCR, producing one record per CDR3 protein. Altogether approximately 82,000 distinct CDR3 sequences are present, 13% to 15% being singletons, with the ten largest covering under 7%. Many counts were recorded for this clonotype.

This receptor was identified in a woman between 50 and 59 years old in good health. The genes are TRBV28 and TRBJ2-3; 9 bases match TRBD2. Sequenced sample: PBMCs. DNA for the CDR3: TGTGCCAGCAGTTTAGGCGGGGGGGCCTCAGATACGCAGTATTTT. Encoded protein: CASSLGGGASDTQYF.